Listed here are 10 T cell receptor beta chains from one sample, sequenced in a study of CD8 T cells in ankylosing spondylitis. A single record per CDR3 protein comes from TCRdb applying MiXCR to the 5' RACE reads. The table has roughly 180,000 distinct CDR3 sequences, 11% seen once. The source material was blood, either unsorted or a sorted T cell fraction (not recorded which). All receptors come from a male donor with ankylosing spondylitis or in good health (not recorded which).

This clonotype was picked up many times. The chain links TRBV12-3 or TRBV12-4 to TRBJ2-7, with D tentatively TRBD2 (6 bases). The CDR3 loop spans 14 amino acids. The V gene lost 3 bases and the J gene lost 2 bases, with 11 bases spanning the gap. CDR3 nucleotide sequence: TGTGCCAGCAGTTTTTGGGGGGAGACCTACGAGCAGTACTTC. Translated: CASSFWGETYEQYF.

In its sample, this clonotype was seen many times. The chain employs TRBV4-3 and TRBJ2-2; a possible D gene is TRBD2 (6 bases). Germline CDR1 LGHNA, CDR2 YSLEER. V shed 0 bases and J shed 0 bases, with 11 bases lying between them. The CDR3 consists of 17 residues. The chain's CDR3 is CASSQDPAGPNTGELFF. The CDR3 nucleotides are TGCGCCAGCAGCCAAGATCCAGCGGGTCCGAACACCGGGGAGCTGTTTTTT.

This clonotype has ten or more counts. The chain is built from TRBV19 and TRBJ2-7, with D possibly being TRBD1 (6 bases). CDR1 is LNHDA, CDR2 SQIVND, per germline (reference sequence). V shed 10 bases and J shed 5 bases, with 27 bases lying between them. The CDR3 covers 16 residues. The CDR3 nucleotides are TGTGCCATCCTGACCCCCCGGGACAATTTTCCGCACGAGCAGTACTTC. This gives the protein CAILTPRDNFPHEQYF. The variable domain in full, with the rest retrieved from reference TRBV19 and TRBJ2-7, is DGGITQSPKYLFRKEGQNVTLSCEQNLNHDAMYWYRQDPGQGLRLIYYSQIVNDFQKGDIAEGYSVSREKKESFPLTVTSAQKNPTAFYLCAILTPRDNFPHEQYFGPGTRLTVT.

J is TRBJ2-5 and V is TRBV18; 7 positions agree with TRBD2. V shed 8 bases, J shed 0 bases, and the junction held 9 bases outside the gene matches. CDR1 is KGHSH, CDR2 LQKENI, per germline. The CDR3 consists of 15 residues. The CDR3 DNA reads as TGTGCCAGCACCCCCCGGGCGGGGGACCAAGAGACCCAGTACTTC. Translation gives CASTPRAGDQETQYF.

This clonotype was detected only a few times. The CDR3 protein is CASSQGDTGELFF. CDR3 bases: TGTGCCAGCAGCCAAGGGGACACCGGGGAGCTGTTTTTT. V gene TRBV3-1 combines with J gene TRBJ2-2, with D uncertain. Germline V lookup: CDR1 LGHDT, CDR2 YNNKEL (reference sequence). The CDR3 sequence is 13 residues long. Trimming took off 1 base at V and 3 bases at J, with 3 bases between the two ends.

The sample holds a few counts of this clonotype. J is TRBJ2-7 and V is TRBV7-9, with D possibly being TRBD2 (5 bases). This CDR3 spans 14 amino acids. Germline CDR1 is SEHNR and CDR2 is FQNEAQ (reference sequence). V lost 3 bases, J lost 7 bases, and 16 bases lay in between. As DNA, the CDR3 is TGTGCCAGCAGCTTCCCAGCGCGGGTTGGGGAGCAGTACTTC. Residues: CASSFPARVGEQYF.

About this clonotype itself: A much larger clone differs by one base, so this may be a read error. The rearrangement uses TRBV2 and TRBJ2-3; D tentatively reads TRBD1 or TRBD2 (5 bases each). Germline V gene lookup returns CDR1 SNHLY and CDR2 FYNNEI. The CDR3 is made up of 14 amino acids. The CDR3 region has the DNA TGTGCCGGCAGTGCATCTCCGGGGACGGCGGCGCAGTATTTT. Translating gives CAGSASPGTAAQYF.

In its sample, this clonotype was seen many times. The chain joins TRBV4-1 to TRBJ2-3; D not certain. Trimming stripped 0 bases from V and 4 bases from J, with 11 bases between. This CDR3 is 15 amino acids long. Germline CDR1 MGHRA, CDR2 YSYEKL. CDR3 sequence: CASSQDVSLPDTQYF. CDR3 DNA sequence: TGCGCCAGCAGCCAAGATGTGAGCCTGCCAGATACGCAGTATTTT.

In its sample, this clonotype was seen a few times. CDR3 in DNA: TGTGCCAGCAGCTTAGGGGGGCACTATGGCTACACCTTC. Translating it yields CASSLGGHYGYTF. The chain uses TRBV11-2 and TRBJ1-2; tentatively, D is TRBD1 (6 bases). V lost 1 base and J lost 3, with 6 bases in between. The CDR3 contains 13 residues. Germline V gene sequence: CDR1 SGHAT, CDR2 FQNNGV.

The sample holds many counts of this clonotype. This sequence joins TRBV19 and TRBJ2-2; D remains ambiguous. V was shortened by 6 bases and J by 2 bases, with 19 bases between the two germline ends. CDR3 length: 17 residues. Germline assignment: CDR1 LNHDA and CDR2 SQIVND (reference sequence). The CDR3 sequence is CASSVTALLTNTGELFF. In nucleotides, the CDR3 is TGTGCCAGTAGCGTTACTGCATTGTTGACTAACACCGGGGAGCTGTTTTTT.